The 21 T cell receptor beta chains reported below all come from one sample, sequenced in a study of blood T cell repertoires in COVID-19. The repertoire was sequenced with immunoSEQ multiplex PCR; TCRdb's copy has only in-frame clones and lacks some. Here the sample spans 40,000 or so clones, approximately 83% being singletons. Sample: peripheral blood. Every receptor here comes from a man in his forties or fifties with active COVID-19.

V and J are TRBV24-1 and TRBJ2-3; TRBD2 aligns across 11 bases. V lost 3 bases, J lost 2 bases, and 12 bases stayed unmatched. The CDR3 is 19 residues long. Germline V gene data show CDR1 as KGHDR and CDR2 as SFDVKD. The CDR3 spells CATSDPTGVSGRATDTQYF. Written as DNA, the CDR3 is TGTGCCACCAGTGATCCGACTGGGGTTAGCGGGAGGGCCACAGATACGCAGTATTTT.

V gene TRBV20-1 combines with J gene TRBJ1-1; no firm D call. V was clipped by 3 bases and J by 1 base, with 9 bases between them. The CDR3 is made up of 13 amino acids. Germline CDR1 is DFQATT and CDR2 is SNEGSKA (reference sequence). CDR3 protein: CSASSGRNTEAFF. Here the CDR3 DNA reads TGCAGTGCTAGTTCAGGTCGGAACACTGAAGCTTTCTTT.

The V and J genes are TRBV30 and TRBJ1-3, with a weak D call TRBD1 (5 bases). Trimming left V 2 bases short and J 4 bases short, with 15 bases between. Germline V gives CDR1 GTSNPN, CDR2 SVGIG (reference sequence). The CDR3 covers 15 residues. The CDR3 loop reads CAWSLGLPGGNTIYF. For the CDR3, the DNA is TGTGCCTGGAGTCTGGGGCTCCCTGGGGGAAACACCATATATTTT.

This chain links TRBV7-9 with TRBJ1-2; 9 bases are a match to TRBD1. Trimming at V came to 0 bases and at J to 2 bases, leaving 10 bases not matched to a gene. This CDR3 comprises 18 residues. Germline CDR1 SEHNR, CDR2 FQNEAQ (reference sequence). This chain's CDR3 is CASSLALRRTGANYGYTF. The CDR3 nucleotides are TGTGCCAGCAGCTTAGCCCTCAGGAGGACAGGGGCGAACTATGGCTACACCTTC.

This sequence joins TRBV7-3 and TRBJ2-2; TRBD1 agrees at 7 bases. V shed 6 bases and J 4 bases; nucleotides not matched to a gene: 5. Germline V gene sequence: CDR1 SGHTA, CDR2 FQGTGA. The CDR3 length is 14 residues. The CDR3 here is CASRRRQGTGELFF. DNA for the CDR3: TGTGCCAGCAGGCGGCGACAGGGCACCGGGGAGCTGTTTTTT.

As for this clone: Its ends do not fully match the called genes, so a read error is possible. The identical CDR3 is also encoded by other nucleotide sequences in the sample. The genes are TRBV19 and TRBJ1-2; possible D gene TRBD1, 5 bases. The CDR3 loop spans 17 amino acids. CDR1 and CDR2 from the germline V gene are LNHDA and SQIVND (reference sequence). The CDR3 reads CASPLSKGPLFSYGYTF. The CDR3 DNA sequence: TGTGCCAGTCCTCTGAGTAAGGGGCCCCTTTTTAGCTATGGCTACACCTTT.

V usage is TRBV19 and J usage is TRBJ2-7; 7 bases are a match to TRBD1. This CDR3 spans 12 amino acids. The V gene's germline CDR1 is LNHDA and CDR2 SQIVND (reference sequence). The trim removed 6 bases at V and 3 bases at J, leaving 2 bases unmatched. The CDR3 is CASSRDSYEQYF. The CDR3 DNA reads as TGTGCCAGTAGCCGGGACAGCTACGAGCAGTACTTC.

This chain uses TRBV6-1 with TRBJ2-3; TRBD1 is a possible D gene (7 bases). The CDR3 spans 16 residues. V shed 4 bases and J shed 2 bases, with 16 bases lying between them. Germline V gene sequence: CDR1 MNHNS, CDR2 SASEGT. In DNA, the CDR3 is TGTGCCAGCAGTGCGACAGGGACTTCTTCCACAGATACGCAGTATTTT. Translation: CASSATGTSSTDTQYF.

The V gene is TRBV24-1, the J gene TRBJ1-1; D may be TRBD1 (6 bases). The CDR3 totals 16 residues. CDR1 is KGHDR and CDR2 is SFDVKD in the germline V gene. The V end lost 3 bases, the J end lost 3 bases, and 16 bases lay between the germline ends. CDR3 in amino acids: CATSDTRGGADTEAFF. The CDR3 nucleotides are TGTGCCACCAGTGATACGCGGGGGGGGGCGGACACTGAAGCTTTCTTT.

This rearrangement joins TRBV6-6 to TRBJ2-7, with 8 bases identical to TRBD2. Germline CDR1 reads MNHNY; CDR2 reads SVGAGI (reference sequence). Germline trimming cut 0 bases from V and 0 bases from J; bases unmatched to any gene: 4. CDR3 length: 16 amino acids. The chain's CDR3 is CASSYSMGLVSYEQYF. The CDR3 nucleotides are TGTGCCAGCAGTTACTCGATGGGACTAGTCTCCTACGAGCAGTACTTC.

The gene calls are TRBV6-4 and TRBJ1-1; D remains ambiguous. V was pared by 5 bases and J by 6 bases, with 16 bases between. This CDR3 spans 14 amino acids. CDR1 and CDR2 (germline): MRHNA, SNTAGT. The CDR3 nucleotides are TGTGCCAGCAGTCGGTCCCCGGGGAGCCCTGAAGCTTTCTTT. Amino acid sequence: CASSRSPGSPEAFF.

The chain recombines TRBV30 with TRBJ1-6, with a possible D match to TRBD1 (5 bases). The ends were cut back, 2 bases at V and 15 bases at J, with 14 bases in the middle. Germline lookup yields CDR1 GTSNPN and CDR2 SVGIG (reference sequence). The CDR3 runs to 12 residues. CDR3 bases: TGTGCCTGGAGTCCCGGGGGAAGGGACCTCCACTTT. Its translation is CAWSPGGRDLHF.

This clone has more than one count but fewer than ten. V gene TRBV30 combines with J gene TRBJ2-7, with D tentatively TRBD1 (6 bases). Trimming stripped 0 bases from V and 7 bases from J, with 10 bases between. Germline-derived CDR1 and CDR2 are GTSNPN and SVGIG (reference sequence). The CDR3 loop spans 12 amino acids. The chain's CDR3 is CAWSVGTNEQYF. In DNA form, the CDR3 reads TGTGCCTGGAGTGTCGGGACAAATGAGCAGTACTTC.

This chain links TRBV28 with TRBJ2-1; TRBD2 agrees at 9 bases. The CDR3 has 16 amino acids. The V gene end was trimmed by 6 bases and the J gene end by 7 bases; junction bases not matched to a gene: 13. The germline gives CDR1 MDHEN, CDR2 SYDVKM. Here the CDR3 DNA reads TGTGCCAGCAGATTCACCGGGACTAGCAGCTTTAATGAGCAGTTCTTC. It translates to CASRFTGTSSFNEQFF.

CDR3 sequence reads: CASSRNSGSPYNEQFF. The CDR3, as DNA: TGCGCCAGCAGCCGAAATAGCGGGAGTCCCTACAATGAGCAGTTCTTC. The J gene is TRBJ2-1, the V gene TRBV5-1; TRBD2 aligns across 9 bases. Unmatched junction bases numbered 7, after V lost 4 bases and J lost 2 bases. The CDR3 spans 16 residues. The V gene's germline CDR1 is SGHRS and CDR2 YFSETQ.

The rearrangement links TRBV5-8 to TRBJ1-3, with 8 bases lining up with TRBD1. Germline lookup yields CDR1 SGHTS and CDR2 YDEGEE. The ends lost 4 bases at V and 5 bases at J; junction bases unmatched: 5. This CDR3 comprises 14 residues. The CDR3 spells CASSPWTGRNTIYF. The CDR3 nucleotides are TGTGCCAGCAGCCCTTGGACAGGGAGAAACACCATATATTTT.

The rearrangement joins TRBV21-1 to TRBJ1-5; no check of the table's D call, TRBD1, against the DNA was made. TRBV21-1 is classified as a pseudogene. The CDR3 extends over 15 amino acids. In DNA form, the CDR3 reads TGTGCCAGCAGCAAAGAGGGACAGGTCAATCAGCCCCAGCATTTT. This gives the protein CASSKEGQVNQPQHF.

The V call is TRBV6-5, the J call TRBJ2-7, with 8 bases fitting TRBD1. Germline values: CDR1 MNHEY, CDR2 SVGAGI. This CDR3 has 14 amino acids. The J segment lost 0 bases and the V segment lost 7 bases, leaving 5 bases of the junction unmatched. In nucleotides, the CDR3 is TGTGCCAGCATGAGAGACAGGGGCTCCTACGAGCAGTACTTC. Translating gives CASMRDRGSYEQYF.

J is TRBJ1-1 and V is TRBV13; a possible D gene is TRBD1 (5 bases). The CDR3 contains 13 residues. V was trimmed by 5 bases and J by 1 base, leaving 8 bases between them. Germline CDR1 PRHDT, CDR2 FYEKMQ (reference sequence). As DNA, the CDR3 is TGTGCCAGCAGCGCAGGACAGAACACTGAAGCTTTCTTT. This codes for CASSAGQNTEAFF.

This chain links TRBV6-1 with TRBJ1-1, with 7 nucleotides matching TRBD1. CDR1 MNHNS and CDR2 SASEGT come from the germline V gene. V was clipped by 2 bases and J by 2 bases; unmatched bases: 8. There are 16 residues in the CDR3. The chain's CDR3 is CASSEYDREYNTEAFF. DNA of the CDR3: TGTGCCAGCAGTGAATACGACAGGGAGTATAACACTGAAGCTTTCTTT.

V usage is TRBV9 and J usage is TRBJ2-3; perhaps TRBD1 as D (6 bases). The germline V gene encodes CDR1 SGDLS and CDR2 YYNGEE. The V end lost 4 bases, the J end lost 0 bases, and 18 bases lay between the germline ends. CDR3 length: 17 residues. The CDR3 region is CASSFPIPGHSTDTQYF. The CDR3 region has the DNA TGTGCCAGCAGCTTCCCAATACCGGGACATAGCACAGATACGCAGTATTTT.